Presented here are 25 T cell receptor beta chains from one specimen sequenced in a study of cytomegalovirus exposure and HLA in healthy donors. The PCR employed 60 Vbeta primers together with 13 Jbeta primers. The data were produced by immunoSEQ multiplex PCR, yet TCRdb's version contains in-frame clones alone and is incomplete. The profile shows 150,000 to 160,000 clones, 85% of them singletons. The sequenced sample consisted of PBMCs. The receptor set was obtained from a woman aged 18-29 years in good health and CMV-seronegative.

V is TRBV28 and J is TRBJ1-6, with D perhaps matching TRBD1 (5 bases). The CDR3 covers 18 residues. CDR1 is MDHEN and CDR2 is SYDVKM in the germline V gene. Deletions cut 5 bases from V and 0 bases from J, with 17 bases between. The CDR3 reads CASSPGQAGSSYNSPLHF. For the CDR3, the DNA is TGTGCCAGCAGTCCGGGGCAGGCGGGGAGCTCCTATAATTCACCCCTCCACTTT.

The V gene is TRBV6-5, the J gene TRBJ2-7; TRBD1 matches at 10 bases. CDR3 length: 14 amino acids. Germline V gene lookup returns CDR1 MNHEY and CDR2 SVGAGI. The ends lost 9 bases at V and 7 bases at J; junction bases unmatched: 12. The CDR3: CASFTGTGAGEQYF. The CDR3 DNA sequence: TGTGCCAGTTTTACCGGGACAGGGGCGGGGGAGCAGTACTTC.

V is TRBV4-2 and J is TRBJ1-6; TRBD1 agrees at 8 bases. The CDR3 loop spans 17 amino acids. Germline V gene data show CDR1 as LGHNA and CDR2 as YNFKEQ. J lost 9 bases, V lost 4 bases, and 14 bases had no gene match. CDR3 in DNA: TGTGCCAGCAGCCCAGAGGGGGGACAGGCCACGCGTTCACCCCTCCACTTT. Translated, it gives CASSPEGGQATRSPLHF.

The V and J genes are TRBV29-1 and TRBJ1-6, with D unresolved. Trimming took 6 bases from V and 8 from J, leaving 17 bases between them. This CDR3 region has 14 residues. Looked up from germline, CDR1 is SQVTM and CDR2 is ANQGSEA. The CDR3 sequence is CSVAQSAIDSPLHF. The CDR3 DNA is TGCAGCGTCGCCCAGAGCGCTATAGATTCACCCCTCCACTTT. Full variable domain (outside the CDR3, taken from reference TRBV29-1 and TRBJ1-6): SAVISQKPSRDICQRGTSLTIQCQVDSQVTMMFWYRQQPGQSLTLIATANQGSEATYESGFVIDKFPISRPNLTFSTLTVSNMSPEDSSIYLCSVAQSAIDSPLHFGNGTRLTVT.

The J gene is TRBJ2-7, the V gene TRBV6-5; D is perhaps TRBD1 (5 bases). The ends were cut back, 5 bases at V and 6 bases at J, with 11 bases in the middle. The CDR3 covers 12 residues. CDR1 MNHEY and CDR2 SVGAGI come from the germline V gene. The CDR3 DNA reads TGTGCCAGCAGTCGGACAATCTCCGAGCAGTACTTC. Its translation is CASSRTISEQYF.

The chain employs TRBV2 and TRBJ2-3; D uncertain. Germline V gene sequence: CDR1 SNHLY, CDR2 FYNNEI. Deletions cut 1 base from V and 6 bases from J, with 5 bases between. The CDR3 totals 12 residues. CDR3 sequence: CASSEELDTQYF. CDR3 sequence (DNA): TGTGCCAGCAGTGAAGAGCTCGATACGCAGTATTTT.

The sample holds one count of this clone. The J gene is TRBJ2-3, the V gene TRBV5-1, with no clear D. The CDR3 consists of 17 residues. V lost 0 bases and J lost 0, with 14 bases in between. Germline V gene lookup returns CDR1 SGHRS and CDR2 YFSETQ. The CDR3 DNA follows: TGCGCCAGCAGCTTGGAATTGTTTGGCGGTAGCACAGATACGCAGTATTTT. Translating it yields CASSLELFGGSTDTQYF.

This clone was picked up one time. The V call is TRBV6-6, the J call TRBJ2-1; D is unresolved. Deletions cut 2 bases from V and 3 bases from J, with 5 bases between. Germline loops: CDR1 MNHNY, CDR2 SVGAGI (reference sequence). This CDR3 comprises 13 residues. The DNA of the CDR3 is TGTGCCAGCAGTTACATCGGCTACAATGAGCAGTTCTTC. As protein: CASSYIGYNEQFF.

This clone came up a few times. The chain has TRBV10-3 and TRBJ2-7, with 11 nucleotides matching TRBD2. V was clipped by 2 bases and J by 0 bases; unmatched bases: 9. The length of the CDR3 is 18 residues. Germline V lookup: CDR1 ENHRY, CDR2 SYGVKD. CDR3 residues: CAISEGGLAARSSYEQYF. For the CDR3, the DNA is TGTGCCATCAGTGAGGGGGGACTAGCGGCCCGAAGCTCCTACGAGCAGTACTTC.

The J gene is TRBJ2-7, the V gene TRBV2, with 7 bases identical to TRBD2. The germline V gene encodes CDR1 SNHLY and CDR2 FYNNEI. The CDR3 runs 13 residues. V gave up 8 bases and J gave up 9 bases; unmatched junction bases: 13. The DNA of the CDR3 is TGTGCCAGCTATCGGGGACTACCCTCGGGGCAGTACTTC. Residues: CASYRGLPSGQYF.

The chain recombines TRBV5-4 with TRBJ2-5; a weak D match, TRBD1 (5 bases). The better agreement between TRBJ2-7 and the DNA end casts doubt on the J call. The CDR3 consists of 14 residues. Germline-derived CDR1 and CDR2 are SGHNT and YYREEE (reference sequence). CDR3 sequence (DNA): TGTGCCAGCAGCTTTCAGGGATCGTCTTACGAGCAGTACTTC. It encodes CASSFQGSSYEQYF.

This clone was counted a few times. J is TRBJ1-1 and V is TRBV4-2; D is unclear. Germline CDR1 and CDR2: LGHNA and YNFKEQ. Trimming removed 1 base from V and 1 base from J, with 13 bases in between. The CDR3 contains 16 residues. The CDR3: CASSQVRGGENTEAFF. The CDR3 nucleotides are TGTGCCAGCAGCCAAGTCCGTGGCGGGGAGAACACTGAAGCTTTCTTT.

The J gene is TRBJ1-2, the V gene TRBV7-2; 8 nucleotides agree with TRBD1. The CDR3 has 17 residues. V lost 0 bases to trimming and J lost 5 bases; unmatched junction nucleotides: 11. CDR1 SGHTA and CDR2 FQGNSA come from the germline V gene. The CDR3: CASSLARGQGADYGYTF. The CDR3 DNA sequence: TGTGCCAGCAGCTTAGCGCGAGGGCAGGGGGCCGATTATGGCTACACCTTC.

The chain combines TRBV6-1 with TRBJ2-7; no reliable D call. Germline CDR1 and CDR2: MNHNS and SASEGT. This CDR3 is built from 10 residues. V lost 11 bases to trimming and J lost 2 bases, with 7 bases between them. CDR3 amino acids: CAAPPYEQYF. The CDR3, as DNA: TGTGCCGCGCCCCCCTACGAGCAGTACTTC.

This clone was observed a handful of times. The gene calls are TRBV28 and TRBJ2-7; 10 bases agree with TRBD1. CDR3 size: 15 residues. Trimming cost V 6 bases and J 2 bases; bases outside gene matches: 7. Per the germline V gene, CDR1 is MDHEN and CDR2 is SYDVKM. CDR3 nucleotides: TGTGCCAGCAGCGTACTCGGACAGGGGGCCTACGAGCAGTACTTC. As protein: CASSVLGQGAYEQYF.

This sequence joins TRBV7-9 and TRBJ1-4; 7 bases line up with TRBD1. Looked up from germline, CDR1 is SEHNR and CDR2 is FQNEAQ (reference sequence). J gave up 3 bases and V 5 bases, and 9 bases lay outside the gene matches. The CDR3 totals 16 residues. CDR3: CASSPRQGWSNEKLFF. CDR3 in DNA: TGTGCCAGCAGCCCAAGACAGGGTTGGTCTAATGAAAAACTGTTTTTT.

This clone was counted once. V is TRBV7-2 and J is TRBJ2-3, with 9 bases matching TRBD2. The CDR3 runs to 15 residues. With V trimmed by 7 bases and J by 6 bases, 11 bases remained unmatched. The V gene's germline CDR1 is SGHTA and CDR2 FQGNSA. The CDR3 loop reads CASTSGGGAVDTQYF. The DNA for the CDR3 is TGTGCCAGCACCTCCGGCGGGGGGGCCGTTGATACGCAGTATTTT. Using reference TRBV7-2 and TRBJ2-3 for the parts outside the CDR3, the full variable domain is GAGVSQSPSNKVTEKGKDVELRCDPISGHTALYWYRQSLGQGLEFLIYFQGNSAPDKSGLPSDRFSAERTGGSVSTLTIQRTQQEDSAVYLCASTSGGGAVDTQYFGPGTRLTVL.

V is TRBV11-2 and J is TRBJ1-2; the D is unclear. V was pared by 3 bases and J by 0 bases, with 5 bases between. Germline CDR1 SGHAT, CDR2 FQNNGV. This CDR3 has 13 amino acids. CDR3 nucleotides: TGTGCCAGCAGCTTTGCGTCTAACTATGGCTACACCTTC. It translates to CASSFASNYGYTF. The complete variable domain, with remaining parts taken from reference TRBV11-2 and TRBJ1-2, reads EAGVAQSPRYKIIEKRQSVAFWCNPISGHATLYWYQQILGQGPKLLIQFQNNGVVDDSQLPKDRFSAERLKGVDSTLKIQPAKLEDSAVYLCASSFASNYGYTFGSGTRLTVV.

V and J are TRBV21-1 and TRBJ1-5; the D call of TRBD1 is as the table states it, not checked on the DNA. TRBV21-1 is recorded as a pseudogene. This CDR3 has 17 residues. CDR3 sequence (DNA): TGTGCCAGCAGCAAAGCCGGACAGAAATATAGCAATCAGCCCCAGCATTTT. Its protein product is CASSKAGQKYSNQPQHF.

The chain employs TRBV7-9 and TRBJ2-1; 10 bases line up with TRBD1. CDR3 length equals 15 residues. Germline V gene data show CDR1 as SEHNR and CDR2 as FQNEAQ (reference sequence). The V segment lost 4 bases and the J segment 3 bases; nucleotides outside the gene matches: 3. This CDR3 is CASSSGTGDYNEQFF. CDR3 nucleotide sequence: TGTGCCAGCAGCTCCGGGACAGGGGACTACAATGAGCAGTTCTTC.

The rearrangement links TRBV29-1 to TRBJ1-6; the D is unclear. The germline CDR1 and CDR2 sequences are SQVTM and ANQGSEA. The CDR3 runs to 13 residues. V was pared by 6 bases and J by 3 bases, with 9 bases between. Here the CDR3 DNA reads TGCAGCGTCCGGGAGTTCTATAATTCACCCCTCCACTTT. This gives the protein CSVREFYNSPLHF.

The chain carries TRBV11-2 and TRBJ2-5; TRBD2 might be the D (5 bases). Trimming took off 1 base at V and 7 bases at J, with 10 bases between the two ends. Germline V lookup: CDR1 SGHAT, CDR2 FQNNGV. The CDR3 runs 13 residues. CDR3 residues: CASSLASGMTQYF. CDR3 coding DNA: TGTGCCAGCAGCTTAGCCTCGGGGATGACCCAGTACTTC.

The chain combines TRBV28 with TRBJ2-7, with TRBD1 identical over 10 bases. Germline CDR1 is MDHEN and CDR2 is SYDVKM. J lost 2 bases, V lost 5 bases, and 9 bases had no gene match. The CDR3 contains 16 residues. The CDR3 protein is CASSPLGTGVTYEQYF. In nucleotides, the CDR3 is TGTGCCAGCAGTCCACTTGGGACAGGGGTAACCTACGAGCAGTACTTC. Supplemented by reference TRBV28 and TRBJ2-7, the full variable domain reads DVKVTQSSRYLVKRTGEKVFLECVQDMDHENMFWYRQDPGLGLRLIYFSYDVKMKEKGDIPEGYSVSREKKERFSLILESASTNQTSMYLCASSPLGTGVTYEQYFGPGTRLTVT.

The rearrangement uses TRBV10-1 and TRBJ2-3; a weak D match, TRBD2 (5 bases). CDR1 is WNHNN, CDR2 SYGVQD, per germline (reference sequence). There are 13 residues in the CDR3. V dropped 7 bases and J dropped 3 bases, with 11 bases sitting between them. This chain's CDR3 is CASTEEETDTQYF. The DNA for the CDR3 is TGCGCCAGCACCGAGGAGGAGACAGATACGCAGTATTTT.

About this clone itself: Relative to the germline gene, one junction end is altered; a read error may explain this. This chain connects TRBV7-9 to TRBJ2-7; D call uncertain. Germline CDR1 reads SEHNR; CDR2 reads FQNEAQ (reference sequence). CDR3 length: 12 residues. DNA of the CDR3: TGTTCCAGCAGCTTAGGTCCATACGAGCAGTACTTC. This translates into CSSSLGPYEQYF.